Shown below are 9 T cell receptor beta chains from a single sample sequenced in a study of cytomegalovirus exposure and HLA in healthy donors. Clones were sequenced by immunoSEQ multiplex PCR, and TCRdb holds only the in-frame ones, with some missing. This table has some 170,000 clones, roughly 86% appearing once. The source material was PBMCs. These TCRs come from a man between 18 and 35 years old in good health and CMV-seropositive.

Here the CDR3 DNA reads TGTGCCAGCAGCCCCGGGGGGTATGGCTACACCTTC. Translation gives CASSPGGYGYTF. The chain uses TRBV11-2 and TRBJ1-2, with D maybe TRBD1 (5 bases). CDR1 is SGHAT, CDR2 FQNNGV, per germline. The CDR3 totals 12 residues. The germline V and J ends were trimmed by 5 bases and 5 bases, with 9 bases remaining between them.

This CDR3 is CATSRDTAGVAYF. CDR3 coding DNA: TGTGCCACCAGCAGAGATACGGCAGGGGTTGCGTACTTC. This chain joins TRBV15 and TRBJ2-4; a weak D match, TRBD1 (6 bases). CDR1 and CDR2 from the germline V gene are LNHNV and YYDKDF (reference sequence). With 0 bases removed from V and 15 bases from J, the gap between germline ends came to 15 bases. This CDR3 has 13 amino acids.

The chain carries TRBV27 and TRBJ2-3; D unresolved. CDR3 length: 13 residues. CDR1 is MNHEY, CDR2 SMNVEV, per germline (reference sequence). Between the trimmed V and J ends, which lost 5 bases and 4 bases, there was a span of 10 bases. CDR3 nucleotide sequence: TGTGCCAGCAGTCTTTATCAGGCAGATACGCAGTATTTT. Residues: CASSLYQADTQYF.

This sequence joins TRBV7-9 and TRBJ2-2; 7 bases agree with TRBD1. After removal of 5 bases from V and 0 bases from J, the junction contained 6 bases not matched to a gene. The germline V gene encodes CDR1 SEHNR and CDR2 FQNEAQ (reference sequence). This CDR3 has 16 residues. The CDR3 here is CASSTRDSPNTGELFF. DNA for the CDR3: TGTGCCAGCAGCACAAGGGACAGCCCGAACACCGGGGAGCTGTTTTTT.

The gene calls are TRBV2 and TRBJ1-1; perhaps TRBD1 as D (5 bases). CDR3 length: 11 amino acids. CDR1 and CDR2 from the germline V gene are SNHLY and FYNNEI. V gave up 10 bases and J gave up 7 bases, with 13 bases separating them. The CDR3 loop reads CATNGGNEAFF. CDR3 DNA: TGTGCCACCAACGGGGGTAATGAAGCTTTCTTT.

The CDR3 here is CSASEQEGAFF. In nucleotides, the CDR3 is TGCAGTGCTAGTGAACAGGAGGGAGCTTTCTTT. The chain recombines TRBV20-1 with TRBJ1-1, with D possibly TRBD1 on 5 matching bases. This CDR3 region has 11 residues. Germline values: CDR1 DFQATT, CDR2 SNEGSKA (reference sequence). Trimming took 3 bases from V and 10 from J, leaving 12 bases between them.

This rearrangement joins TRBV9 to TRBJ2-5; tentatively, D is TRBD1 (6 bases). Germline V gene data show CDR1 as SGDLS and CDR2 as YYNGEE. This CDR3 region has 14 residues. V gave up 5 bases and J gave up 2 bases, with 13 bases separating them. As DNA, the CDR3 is TGTGCCAGCAGAGGACGGACAGATCAAGAGACCCAGTACTTC. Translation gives CASRGRTDQETQYF.

CDR3 in DNA: TGTGCCAGCAGCATTGGAGGAGTCTACGAGCAGTACTTC. Residues: CASSIGGVYEQYF. This chain links TRBV7-9 with TRBJ2-7, with D tentatively TRBD2 (5 bases). The ends were cut back, 5 bases at V and 3 bases at J, with 11 bases in the middle. Germline CDR1 is SEHNR and CDR2 is FQNEAQ (reference sequence). The CDR3 consists of 13 residues.

The DNA of the CDR3 is TGTGCCAGCAGCCCCGGACAGAACTCCTACGAGCAGTACTTC. Translated: CASSPGQNSYEQYF. J is TRBJ2-7 and V is TRBV7-8; TRBD1 might be the D (6 bases). V was shortened by 5 bases and J by 0 bases, with 11 bases between the two germline ends. Germline V gene lookup returns CDR1 SGHVS and CDR2 FQNEAQ. There are 14 residues in the CDR3.